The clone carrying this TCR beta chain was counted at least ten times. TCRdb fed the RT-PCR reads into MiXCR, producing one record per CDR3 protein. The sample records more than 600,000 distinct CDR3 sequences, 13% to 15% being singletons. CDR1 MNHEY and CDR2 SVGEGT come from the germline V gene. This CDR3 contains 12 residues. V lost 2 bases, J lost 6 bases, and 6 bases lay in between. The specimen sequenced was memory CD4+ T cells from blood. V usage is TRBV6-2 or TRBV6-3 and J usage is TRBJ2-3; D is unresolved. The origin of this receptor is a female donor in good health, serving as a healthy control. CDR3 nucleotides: TGTGCCAGCAGTTACCCCCCGGATACGCAGTATTTT. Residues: CASSYPPDTQYF.